This T cell receptor (beta chain) is from a study of Graves' ophthalmopathy and Graves' hyperthyroidism. General study findings and limits: Blood also held most thyroid clonotypes expanded above 0.001 frequency.

Per germline, CDR1 MNHEY and CDR2 SVGEGT. The CDR3 consists of 14 residues. With 6 bases clipped from V and 4 bases from J, the junction kept 8 bases outside the gene matches. This clonotype was seen at least ten times. Its antigen is not known. As the template, RNA transcripts were used to amplify TCR beta CDR3 regions. RT-PCR in the first round used HTBI primers; a second-round multiplex PCR followed. In TCRdb, the multiplex PCR reads were re-called with MiXCR into one record per CDR3 protein. The sample carries about 340,000 distinct CDR3 sequences, around a sixth recorded once. Certain patients were not enrolled. These were patients with other autoimmune diseases, uncontrolled infections, pregnancy or lactation.

Sample: peripheral blood. The receptor was derived from an adult man with Graves' ophthalmopathy. The J gene is TRBJ1-1, the V gene TRBV6-2 or TRBV6-3; 7 bases match TRBD1. The CDR3 protein is CASRPWTGSTEAFF. CDR3 DNA sequence: TGTGCCAGCAGGCCCTGGACAGGAAGCACTGAAGCTTTCTTT.